This note documents a single T cell receptor beta chain sequence. Its cognate antigen is unknown. These data belong to a study of T cell responses to AZD1222 COVID-19 vaccine. Findings and limits, study-wide: Sampled repertoires all dated from after the peak T cell response. A rise in Spike-specific TCR breadth and depth followed two AZD1222 doses. Clonal diversity was possibly underestimated; the donors were predominantly white British and more often female.

Here immunoSEQ multiplex PCR was the method, and the copy in TCRdb shows in-frame clones only, minus some. Among some 130,000 clones listed, approximately 90% were seen once. This CDR3 region has 15 residues. Per germline, CDR1 SGHNT and CDR2 YYREEE (reference sequence). J gave up 3 bases and V 0 bases, and 2 bases lay outside the gene matches. Specimen: peripheral blood, collected on day 0 of AZD1222 vaccination. This sequence joins TRBV5-4 and TRBJ1-4; the match to TRBD1 covers 7 bases. The TCR sequence derives from an adult in good health. This CDR3 reads CASSLEGAANEKLFF. CDR3 in DNA: TGTGCCAGCAGCTTGGAGGGGGCAGCTAATGAAAAACTGTTTTTT.